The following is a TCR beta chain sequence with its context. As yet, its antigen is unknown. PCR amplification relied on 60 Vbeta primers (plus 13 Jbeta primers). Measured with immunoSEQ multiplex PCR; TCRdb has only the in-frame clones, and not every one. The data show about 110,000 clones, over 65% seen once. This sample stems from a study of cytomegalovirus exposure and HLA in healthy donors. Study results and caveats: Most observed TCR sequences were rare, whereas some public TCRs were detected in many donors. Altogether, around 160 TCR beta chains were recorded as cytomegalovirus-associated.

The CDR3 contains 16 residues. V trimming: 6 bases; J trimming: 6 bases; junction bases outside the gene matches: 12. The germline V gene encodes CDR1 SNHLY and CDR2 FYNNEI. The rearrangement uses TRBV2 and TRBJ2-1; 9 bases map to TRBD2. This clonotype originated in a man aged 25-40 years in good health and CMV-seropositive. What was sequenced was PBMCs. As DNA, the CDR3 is TGTGCCAGCAGGGGTGGGGGGACTAGCTTTTCCAATGAGCAGTTCTTC. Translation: CASRGGGTSFSNEQFF.